The sequence of this T cell receptor beta chain was determined in a study of T cell responses to AZD1222 COVID-19 vaccine. Whole-study results and caveats: Donors were mostly white British, more females; clonal diversity possibly underestimated. Unmutated regions of variants are reportedly targeted by nearly half of spike-specific TCRs. Only 5 to 7 AZD1222 recipients were seropositive at baseline.

Pooling covered second doses at about 4 or about 12 weeks. This table comes from immunoSEQ multiplex PCR, and its TCRdb copy is limited to in-frame clones, with some not included. The sample lists about 180,000 clones; 85% to 90% were seen once. The V and J ends lost 4 bases and 0 bases respectively, with 13 bases between them. Germline-derived CDR1 and CDR2 are SGHRS and YFSETQ. The CDR3 totals 15 residues. Note on this clone: Its antigen is unknown.

This chain uses TRBV5-1 with TRBJ2-5; D not certain. Sequenced material: peripheral blood, taken 28 days after the second AZD1222 dose. The source is an adult who received the AZD1222 COVID-19 vaccine. CDR3: CASSPDSRHQETQYF. CDR3 coding DNA: TGCGCCAGCAGCCCTGACTCGCGTCACCAAGAGACCCAGTACTTC.